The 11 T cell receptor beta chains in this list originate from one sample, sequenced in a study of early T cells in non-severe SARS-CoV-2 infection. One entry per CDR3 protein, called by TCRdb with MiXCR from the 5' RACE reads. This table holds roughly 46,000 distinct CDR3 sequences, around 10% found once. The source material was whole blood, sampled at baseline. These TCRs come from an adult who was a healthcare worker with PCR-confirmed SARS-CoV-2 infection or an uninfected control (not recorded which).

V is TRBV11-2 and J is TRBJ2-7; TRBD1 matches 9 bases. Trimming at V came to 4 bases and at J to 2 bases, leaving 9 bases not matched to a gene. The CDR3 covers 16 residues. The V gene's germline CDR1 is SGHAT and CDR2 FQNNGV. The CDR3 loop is CASSSPWDRDPYEQYF. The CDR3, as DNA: TGTGCCAGCAGCTCCCCATGGGACAGGGACCCCTACGAGCAGTACTTC.

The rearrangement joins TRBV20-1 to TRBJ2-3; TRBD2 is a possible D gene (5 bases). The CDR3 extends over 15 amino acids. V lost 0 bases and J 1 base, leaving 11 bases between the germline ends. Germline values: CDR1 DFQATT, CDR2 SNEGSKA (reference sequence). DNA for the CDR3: TGCAGTGCTAGAGATTCCGGGCGGGGCACAGATACGCAGTATTTT. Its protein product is CSARDSGRGTDTQYF.

The CDR3 reads CSAMFSGGHNNEQFF. CDR3 nucleotides: TGCAGTGCTATGTTTTCGGGGGGGCATAACAATGAGCAGTTCTTC. The rearrangement links TRBV20-1 to TRBJ2-1; 8 nucleotides match TRBD2. Germline assignment: CDR1 DFQATT and CDR2 SNEGSKA (reference sequence). The CDR3 totals 15 residues. After removal of 4 bases from V and 5 bases from J, the junction contained 10 bases not matched to a gene.

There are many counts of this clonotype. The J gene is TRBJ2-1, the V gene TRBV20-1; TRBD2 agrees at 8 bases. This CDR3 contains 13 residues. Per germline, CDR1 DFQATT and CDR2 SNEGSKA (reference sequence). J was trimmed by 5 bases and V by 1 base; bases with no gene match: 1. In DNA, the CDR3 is TGCAGTGCTAGAGTGACTAGCGACAATGAGCAGTTCTTC. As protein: CSARVTSDNEQFF.

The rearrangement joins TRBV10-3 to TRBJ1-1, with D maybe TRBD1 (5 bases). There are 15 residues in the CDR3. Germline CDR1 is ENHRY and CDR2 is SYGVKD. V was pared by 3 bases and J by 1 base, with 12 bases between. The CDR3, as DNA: TGTGCCATCAGTGACAGGGCGATTAAGAACACTGAAGCTTTCTTT. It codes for CAISDRAIKNTEAFF.

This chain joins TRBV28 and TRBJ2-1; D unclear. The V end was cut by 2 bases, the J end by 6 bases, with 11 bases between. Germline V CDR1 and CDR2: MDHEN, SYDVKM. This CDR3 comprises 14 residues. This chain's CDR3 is CASSLRRLTNEQFF. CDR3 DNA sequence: TGTGCCAGCAGTTTACGACGACTCACCAATGAGCAGTTCTTC. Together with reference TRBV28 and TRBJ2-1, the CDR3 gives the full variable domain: DVKVTQSSRYLVKRTGEKVFLECVQDMDHENMFWYRQDPGLGLRLIYFSYDVKMKEKGDIPEGYSVSREKKERFSLILESASTNQTSMYLCASSLRRLTNEQFFGPGTRLTVL.

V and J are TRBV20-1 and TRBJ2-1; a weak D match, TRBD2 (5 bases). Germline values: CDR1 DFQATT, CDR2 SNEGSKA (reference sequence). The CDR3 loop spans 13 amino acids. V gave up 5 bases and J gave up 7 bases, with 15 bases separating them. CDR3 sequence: CSAVISGGNEQFF. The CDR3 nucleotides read TGCAGTGCTGTAATTTCAGGAGGTAATGAGCAGTTCTTC.

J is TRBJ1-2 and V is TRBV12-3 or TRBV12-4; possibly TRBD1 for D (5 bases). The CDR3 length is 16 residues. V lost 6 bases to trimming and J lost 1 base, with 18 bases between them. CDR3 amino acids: CASSIRTTLYNYGYTF. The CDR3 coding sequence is TGTGCCAGCAGCATACGGACAACCCTGTATAACTATGGCTACACCTTC.

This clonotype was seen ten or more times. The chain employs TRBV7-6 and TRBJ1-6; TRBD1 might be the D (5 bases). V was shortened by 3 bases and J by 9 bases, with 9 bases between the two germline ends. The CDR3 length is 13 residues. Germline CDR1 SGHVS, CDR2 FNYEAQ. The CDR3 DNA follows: TGTGCCAGCAGCTTGGGACTGGGTTCACCCCTCCACTTT. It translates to CASSLGLGSPLHF.

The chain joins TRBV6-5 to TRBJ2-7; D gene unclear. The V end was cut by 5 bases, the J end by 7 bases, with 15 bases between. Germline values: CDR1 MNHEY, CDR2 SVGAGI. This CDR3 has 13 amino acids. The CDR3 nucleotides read TGTGCCAGCAGTCCCCCCGGGCTGAGGGAGCAGTACTTC. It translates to CASSPPGLREQYF.

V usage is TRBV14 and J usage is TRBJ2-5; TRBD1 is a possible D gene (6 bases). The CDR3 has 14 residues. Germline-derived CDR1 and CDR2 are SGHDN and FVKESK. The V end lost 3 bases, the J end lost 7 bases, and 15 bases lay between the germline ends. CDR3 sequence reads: CASSQVQGGGTQYF. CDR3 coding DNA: TGTGCCAGCAGCCAGGTACAGGGCGGCGGGACCCAGTACTTC.